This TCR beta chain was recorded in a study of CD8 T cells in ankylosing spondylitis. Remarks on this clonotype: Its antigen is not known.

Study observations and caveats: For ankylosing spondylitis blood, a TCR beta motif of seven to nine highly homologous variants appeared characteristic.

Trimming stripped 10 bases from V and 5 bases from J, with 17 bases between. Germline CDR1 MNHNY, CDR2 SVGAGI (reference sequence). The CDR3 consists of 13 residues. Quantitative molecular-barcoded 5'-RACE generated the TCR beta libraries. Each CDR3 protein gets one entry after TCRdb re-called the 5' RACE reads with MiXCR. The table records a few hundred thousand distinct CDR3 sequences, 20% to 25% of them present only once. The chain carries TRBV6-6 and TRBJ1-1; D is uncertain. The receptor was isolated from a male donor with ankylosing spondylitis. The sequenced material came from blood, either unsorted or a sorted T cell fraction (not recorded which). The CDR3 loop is CAIGLGRSTEAFF. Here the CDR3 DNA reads TGTGCCATTGGCCTCGGGAGGAGTACTGAAGCTTTCTTT.